Reported below is one T cell receptor beta chain. Its antigen is not known. This sample was included in a study of OX40 agonist ivuxolimab in advanced cancers. General study results and limits: The antigen specificity of the peripheral T cells (those that were expanded) was not determined.

The protocol was immunoSEQ multiplex PCR, while the TCRdb copy is restricted to in-frame clones and leaves out a portion. The sample yields 69,000 or so clones, 80% to 90% seen once. This CDR3 contains 17 residues. Germline CDR1 reads SGHAT; CDR2 reads FQNNGV. V gave up 1 base and J gave up 4 bases; unmatched junction bases: 3. The chain links TRBV11-2 to TRBJ2-3, with 15 bases matching TRBD2. The sequencing used CD4+ or CD8+ T cells sorted from blood, collected in a trial of the OX40 agonist ivuxolimab. The clonotype was recovered from an adult with an advanced solid tumor such as melanoma, head and neck, liver or kidney cancer. CDR3 in amino acids: CASSLVGLAGGSDTQYF. The CDR3 region has the DNA TGTGCCAGCAGCTTAGTAGGACTAGCGGGAGGGTCAGATACGCAGTATTTT. Looking up the rest from reference TRBV11-2 and TRBJ2-3 gives the full variable domain: EAGVAQSPRYKIIEKRQSVAFWCNPISGHATLYWYQQILGQGPKLLIQFQNNGVVDDSQLPKDRFSAERLKGVDSTLKIQPAKLEDSAVYLCASSLVGLAGGSDTQYFGPGTRLTVL.